The 26 T cell receptor beta chains below were found in one sample sequenced in a study of blood T cell repertoires in COVID-19 (dated by TCRdb to about 2020). Receptors were amplified or captured by the immunoSEQ multiplex PCR assay. TCRdb's version of the immuneACCESS table is confined to in-frame rearrangements and falls short of the full clone set. An unresolved V gene accounts for under half of the shortfall where checked; the remainder is of unknown origin. The sample profile shows under 400,000 clones; 87% of them were found once. The top ten constitute more than 1.5% of the sample. Sequenced input: PBMCs or T cells enriched from blood (not recorded which). The receptor source for this set is a man in his forties or fifties in a cohort exposed to, infected with or recovered from COVID-19 (not recorded which).

The chain combines TRBV6-1 with TRBJ1-2, with D uncertain. Trimming cost V 3 bases and J 2 bases, with 19 bases left between them. Germline-derived CDR1 and CDR2 are MNHNS and SASEGT. This CDR3 spans 17 amino acids. CDR3 protein: CASSEPPRLRGNYGYTF. The DNA of the CDR3 is TGTGCCAGCAGTGAGCCCCCTCGCTTGAGAGGGAACTATGGCTACACCTTC.

The chain is built from TRBV5-5 and TRBJ1-2; D unclear. Germline CDR1 and CDR2: SGHKS and YYEKEE (reference sequence). Trimming left V 4 bases short and J 5 bases short, with 12 bases between. The CDR3 is 13 residues long. Here the CDR3 DNA reads TGTGCCAGCAGCCCGGACTTCATGTATGGCTACACCTTC. Amino acid sequence: CASSPDFMYGYTF. Looking up the rest from reference TRBV5-5 and TRBJ1-2 gives the full variable domain: DAGVTQSPTHLIKTRGQQVTLRCSPISGHKSVSWYQQVLGQGPQFIFQYYEKEERGRGNFPDRFSARQFPNYSSELNVNALLLGDSALYLCASSPDFMYGYTFGSGTRLTVV.

In DNA form, the CDR3 reads TGTGCCAGCAGCTTAGGCGGGAGAGGTACCGGGGAGCTGTTTTTT. Encoded protein: CASSLGGRGTGELFF. The genes are TRBV7-4 and TRBJ2-2, with 7 nucleotides matching TRBD2. In germline, CDR1 is SGHVT, CDR2 SQSDAQ. The J segment lost 5 bases and the V segment lost 1 base, leaving 4 bases of the junction unmatched. CDR3 length: 15 residues.

The chain links TRBV7-3 to TRBJ2-3, with 7 nucleotides matching TRBD1. Losses at the gene ends were 3 bases for V and 1 base for J; bases not matched to a gene: 4. Germline loops: CDR1 SGHTA, CDR2 FQGTGA. The CDR3 runs to 15 residues. The DNA of the CDR3 is TGTGCCAGCAGCTTTTACAGGGGTGGCACAGATACGCAGTATTTT. As protein: CASSFYRGGTDTQYF. The entire variable domain, with the rest obtained from reference TRBV7-3 and TRBJ2-3, is as follows: GAGVSQTPSNKVTEKGKYVELRCDPISGHTALYWYRQSLGQGPEFLIYFQGTGAADDSGLPNDRFFAVRPEGSVSTLKIQRTERGDSAVYLCASSFYRGGTDTQYFGPGTRLTVL.

The chain couples TRBV19 to TRBJ1-5; D perhaps matches TRBD1 (6 bases). The V end was cut by 6 bases, the J end by 0 bases, with 12 bases between. Germline loops: CDR1 LNHDA, CDR2 SQIVND (reference sequence). This CDR3 has 15 residues. CDR3 DNA: TGTGCCAGTAGCCTACAGGGTTATAGCAATCAGCCCCAGCATTTT. Amino acid sequence: CASSLQGYSNQPQHF.

The J gene is TRBJ2-2, the V gene TRBV28; tentative D call: TRBD1 (5 bases). The CDR3 runs to 15 residues. Germline CDR1 reads MDHEN; CDR2 reads SYDVKM. V lost 2 bases and J lost 2, with 9 bases in between. The CDR3 here is CASSLTQANTGELFF. The CDR3 DNA reads TGTGCCAGCAGTTTAACACAGGCCAACACCGGGGAGCTGTTTTTT. The entire variable domain, with the rest obtained from reference TRBV28 and TRBJ2-2, is as follows: DVKVTQSSRYLVKRTGEKVFLECVQDMDHENMFWYRQDPGLGLRLIYFSYDVKMKEKGDIPEGYSVSREKKERFSLILESASTNQTSMYLCASSLTQANTGELFFGEGSRLTVL.

The CDR3 spells CASSSGTRYGELFF. CDR3 nucleotide sequence: TGTGCCAGCAGTTCCGGGACTAGATACGGGGAGCTGTTTTTT. This sequence joins TRBV27 and TRBJ2-2; 8 nucleotides align to TRBD2. The CDR3 runs to 14 residues. Losses at the gene ends were 4 bases for V and 7 bases for J; bases not matched to a gene: 5. The germline V gene has CDR1 MNHEY and CDR2 SMNVEV (reference sequence).

The V call is TRBV18, the J call TRBJ2-1; D gene ambiguous. Germline-derived CDR1 and CDR2 are KGHSH and LQKENI. This CDR3 is built from 17 residues. V lost 1 base and J 0 bases, leaving 13 bases between the germline ends. The CDR3 DNA follows: TGTGCCAGCTCACCACGGTCCGTCCAGATCTCCTACAATGAGCAGTTCTTC. This encodes CASSPRSVQISYNEQFF.

This clone was counted a single time. This chain uses TRBV10-3 with TRBJ1-1, with 8 bases lining up with TRBD1. V shed 8 bases, J shed 1 base, and the junction held 3 bases outside the gene matches. CDR3 size: 13 residues. CDR1 and CDR2 (germline): ENHRY, SYGVKD. The CDR3 DNA reads TGTGCCATCGGGACAGGACCGAACACTGAAGCTTTCTTT. Amino acid sequence: CAIGTGPNTEAFF.

This chain links TRBV7-9 with TRBJ2-1; TRBD2 matches at 14 bases. The junction had 4 bases not matched to a gene; V was cut back by 1 base and J by 2 bases. The CDR3 spans 18 residues. Per germline, CDR1 SEHNR and CDR2 FQNEAQ (reference sequence). CDR3 nucleotides: TGTGCCAGCAGCTTAGAGGGACTAGCGGGAGTCGCCTACAATGAGCAGTTCTTC. Residues: CASSLEGLAGVAYNEQFF.

This chain uses TRBV2 with TRBJ2-1, with TRBD2 identical over 8 bases. Germline V CDR1 and CDR2: SNHLY, FYNNEI. The V segment lost 5 bases and the J segment 7 bases; nucleotides outside the gene matches: 7. The length of the CDR3 is 14 residues. The CDR3 nucleotides read TGTGCCAGCAGTCGCCGGGAGGGCCATAATGAGCAGTTCTTC. Amino acids: CASSRREGHNEQFF.

This clone has just one count. The V gene is TRBV3-1 (or the pseudogene TRBV3-2), the J gene TRBJ1-5, with unresolved D. Trimming shortened V by 2 bases and J by 3 bases, and 8 bases separated the two germline ends. The length of the CDR3 is 14 residues. Germline V gives CDR1 LGHDT, CDR2 YNNKEL (reference sequence). CDR3 DNA: TGTGCCAGCAGCCAAACTCCGCTCAATCAGCCCCAGCATTTT. Residues: CASSQTPLNQPQHF.

The rearrangement joins TRBV3-1 (or the pseudogene TRBV3-2) to TRBJ2-3, with D perhaps TRBD2 (5 bases). Trimming shortened V by 1 base and J by 2 bases, and 13 bases separated the two germline ends. Germline loops: CDR1 LGHDT, CDR2 YNNKEL (reference sequence). The CDR3 runs 16 residues. This CDR3 reads CASSQGYSDFTDTQYF. CDR3 in DNA: TGTGCCAGCAGCCAAGGGTACTCGGACTTCACAGATACGCAGTATTTT.

The chain links TRBV28 to TRBJ2-5; D may be TRBD1 (6 bases). Germline V gene lookup returns CDR1 MDHEN and CDR2 SYDVKM. CDR3 size: 14 residues. Trimming removed 9 bases from V and 5 bases from J, with 19 bases in between. CDR3 in DNA: TGTGCCAGTCTTCCCGGGACATACCCGGAGACCCAGTACTTC. Amino acids: CASLPGTYPETQYF. Together with reference TRBV28 and TRBJ2-5, the CDR3 gives the full variable domain: DVKVTQSSRYLVKRTGEKVFLECVQDMDHENMFWYRQDPGLGLRLIYFSYDVKMKEKGDIPEGYSVSREKKERFSLILESASTNQTSMYLCASLPGTYPETQYFGPGTRLLVL.

The chain joins TRBV7-9 to TRBJ2-1; 12 bases match TRBD2. The CDR3 contains 15 residues. Germline V CDR1 and CDR2: SEHNR, FQNEAQ (reference sequence). Trimming removed 5 bases from V and 9 bases from J; junction bases left unmatched: 8. The CDR3 bases are TGTGCCAGCAGCATCCGACTAGCGGGAGTGGTTGAGCAGTTCTTC. Amino acid sequence: CASSIRLAGVVEQFF.

The V gene is TRBV28, the J gene TRBJ2-1; TRBD2 agrees at 11 bases. The germline gives CDR1 MDHEN, CDR2 SYDVKM. The CDR3 loop spans 15 amino acids. The junction had 7 bases not matched to a gene; V was cut back by 7 bases and J by 5 bases. In DNA, the CDR3 is TGTGCCAGCACTAAAAGACTAGCGGGACACAATGAGCAGTTCTTC. Protein sequence: CASTKRLAGHNEQFF.

The chain couples TRBV3-1 (or the pseudogene TRBV3-2) to TRBJ2-3; D unresolved. Germline assignment: CDR1 LGHDT and CDR2 YNNKEL (reference sequence). This CDR3 contains 15 residues. V lost 0 bases and J 4 bases, leaving 11 bases between the germline ends. CDR3 sequence reads: CASSQDFLVPDTQYF. CDR3 nucleotide sequence: TGTGCCAGCAGCCAAGATTTCCTAGTGCCAGATACGCAGTATTTT.

CDR3 residues: CASSDPGRWANYGYTF. The CDR3 DNA reads TGTGCCAGCAGTGATCCGGGGAGGTGGGCTAACTATGGCTACACCTTC. This sequence joins TRBV6-1 and TRBJ1-2; D not certain. The CDR3 length is 16 residues. Germline CDR1 reads MNHNS; CDR2 reads SASEGT. Trimming left V 3 bases short and J 0 bases short, with 14 bases between.

Points on this clone: Other DNA sequences within the sample encode an identical CDR3. This chain connects TRBV2 to TRBJ1-1, with D perhaps matching TRBD1 (6 bases). Trimming took 6 bases from V and 0 from J, leaving 11 bases between them. Germline V lookup: CDR1 SNHLY, CDR2 FYNNEI. The CDR3 consists of 14 residues. The CDR3 coding sequence is TGTGCCAGCAGCCTACAGGGAATGAACACTGAAGCTTTCTTT. Protein: CASSLQGMNTEAFF. The variable domain in full, with the rest retrieved from reference TRBV2 and TRBJ1-1, is EPEVTQTPSHQVTQMGQEVILRCVPISNHLYFYWYRQILGQKVEFLVSFYNNEISEKSEIFDDQFSVERPDGSNFTLKIRSTKLEDSAMYFCASSLQGMNTEAFFGQGTRLTVV.

CDR3 region: CASRTTAYEQYF. The CDR3 bases are TGTGCCAGTCGGACTACCGCCTACGAGCAGTACTTC. The chain uses TRBV2 and TRBJ2-7, with D perhaps matching TRBD2 (6 bases). CDR1 and CDR2 (germline): SNHLY, FYNNEI. This CDR3 is 12 amino acids long. Trimming took off 9 bases at V and 2 bases at J, with 11 bases between the two ends.

In the case of this clone: An end of the junction does not agree with germline; a read error may underlie this. The identical CDR3 is also encoded by other nucleotide sequences in the sample. The chain is built from TRBV3-1 (or the pseudogene TRBV3-2) and TRBJ2-2; maybe TRBD1 (6 bases). Per germline, CDR1 LGHDT and CDR2 YNNKEL (reference sequence). The CDR3 has 15 amino acids. In DNA, the CDR3 is TGTGCCAGCAGCCAGTCGACAGGTCGGACCGGGGAGTTGTTTTTT. This codes for CASSQSTGRTGELFF.

This clone occurred once. The chain has TRBV27 and TRBJ2-7; 11 nucleotides align to TRBD2. Per germline, CDR1 MNHEY and CDR2 SMNVEV (reference sequence). CDR3 length: 15 amino acids. The ends lost 0 bases at V and 7 bases at J; junction bases unmatched: 5. The CDR3 sequence is CASSLSYSGREEQYF. In DNA form, the CDR3 reads TGTGCCAGCAGTTTATCGTATAGCGGGAGGGAGGAGCAGTACTTC.

The rearrangement links TRBV27 to TRBJ1-5; D unclear. The V and J ends lost 7 bases and 2 bases respectively, with 9 bases between them. The CDR3 spans 13 residues. Germline V gene lookup returns CDR1 MNHEY and CDR2 SMNVEV (reference sequence). The DNA for the CDR3 is TGTGCCAGCACTGGGGAGGGCAATCAGCCCCAGCATTTT. Translation: CASTGEGNQPQHF.

This chain connects TRBV11-2 to TRBJ2-2; D might be TRBD1 (5 bases). The CDR3 is 13 amino acids. Germline V gene lookup returns CDR1 SGHAT and CDR2 FQNNGV. V lost 4 bases to trimming and J lost 7 bases, with 10 bases between them. The CDR3 bases are TGTGCCAGCAGCTACGACAGTTTCGGGGAGCTGTTTTTT. Translation gives CASSYDSFGELFF.

The chain combines TRBV3-1 (or the pseudogene TRBV3-2) with TRBJ2-7; TRBD1 matches 9 bases. V lost 2 bases, J lost 0 bases, and 5 bases stayed unmatched. Germline CDR1 reads LGHDT; CDR2 reads YNNKEL (reference sequence). CDR3 size: 16 residues. CDR3 sequence: CASSQRGTGSSYEQYF. CDR3 nucleotides: TGTGCCAGCAGCCAACGGGGGACAGGGAGCTCCTACGAGCAGTACTTC.

CDR3 DNA sequence: TGTGCCAGCAGCTTAGCTTCAGGGGGAGCTAATGAAAAACTGTTTTTT. Residues: CASSLASGGANEKLFF. This chain links TRBV7-9 with TRBJ1-4; 7 nucleotides line up with TRBD1. J lost 3 bases, V lost 0 bases, and 4 bases had no gene match. CDR1 is SEHNR, CDR2 FQNEAQ, per germline (reference sequence). The CDR3 is 16 amino acids.